These 30 T cell receptor beta chains were all obtained from the same sample, sequenced in a study of early T cells in non-severe SARS-CoV-2 infection. MiXCR, applied by TCRdb to the 5' RACE reads, yields one record per CDR3 protein. The sample holds about 46,000 distinct CDR3 sequences, approximately 5.9% seen once. This sample comprised whole blood, obtained at baseline. The source is an adult who was a healthcare worker with PCR-confirmed SARS-CoV-2 infection or an uninfected control (not recorded which).

The chain joins TRBV25-1 to TRBJ2-5; D is undetermined. Germline V gives CDR1 MGHDK, CDR2 SYGVNS. This CDR3 has 13 amino acids. V was pared by 4 bases and J by 4 bases, with 10 bases between. For the CDR3, the DNA is TGTGCCAGCAGTGCCCGAGAGACAGAGACCCAGTACTTC. This sequence encodes CASSARETETQYF.

This clonotype was observed many times. The chain combines TRBV29-1 with TRBJ2-7; D possibly matches TRBD1 or TRBD2 (5 bases each). CDR1 and CDR2 (germline): SQVTM, ANQGSEA. V was pared by 6 bases and J by 7 bases, with 19 bases between. The CDR3 has 13 residues. CDR3 nucleotides: TGCAGCGTGGGACGGGGTACCTCAGCTGAGCAGTACTTC. Encoded protein: CSVGRGTSAEQYF.

This clonotype was observed many times. V usage is TRBV6-4 and J usage is TRBJ2-3; possible D gene TRBD1, 6 bases. Germline V lookup: CDR1 MRHNA, CDR2 SNTAGT. This CDR3 is built from 15 residues. V lost 2 bases and J 1 base, leaving 10 bases between the germline ends. The CDR3 loop reads CASSDTAGGTDTQYF. The CDR3 bases are TGTGCCAGCAGTGACACAGCAGGGGGCACAGATACGCAGTATTTT.

This clonotype was seen repeatedly, ten times or more. Here the CDR3 DNA reads TGTGCCAGCAGTCCACGGGACAGGGTGGGCGCTTTCTTT. This sequence encodes CASSPRDRVGAFF. V and J are TRBV27 and TRBJ1-1; 9 bases map to TRBD1. Trimming took 5 bases from V and 11 from J; bases not matched to a gene: 9. The CDR3 length is 13 residues. Germline lookup yields CDR1 MNHEY and CDR2 SMNVEV (reference sequence).

This clonotype was observed many times. The CDR3 sequence is CASSQEPLATNEKLFF. In DNA form, the CDR3 reads TGTGCCAGCAGCCAAGAGCCACTTGCAACTAATGAAAAACTGTTTTTT. The V call is TRBV4-2, the J call TRBJ1-4; D is unresolved. The ends were cut back, 0 bases at V and 0 bases at J, with 8 bases in the middle. The CDR3 extends over 16 amino acids. The germline CDR1 and CDR2 sequences are LGHNA and YNFKEQ.

This clonotype was found many times. The chain employs TRBV6-6 and TRBJ2-5; 9 nucleotides agree with TRBD2. CDR3 length equals 16 residues. CDR1 is MNHNY, CDR2 SVGAGI, per germline (reference sequence). Trimming took 2 bases from V and 3 from J; bases not matched to a gene: 7. This CDR3 reads CASSYLGLAREETQYF. CDR3 in DNA: TGTGCCAGCAGTTACCTAGGACTAGCGAGGGAAGAGACCCAGTACTTC.

This clonotype has a count of ten or more. J is TRBJ2-3 and V is TRBV20-1; D might be TRBD2 (5 bases). The V end lost 5 bases, the J end lost 1 base, and 16 bases lay between the germline ends. The CDR3 spans 15 residues. Germline CDR1 is DFQATT and CDR2 is SNEGSKA (reference sequence). This CDR3 reads CSALNPGFRTDTQYF. CDR3 nucleotide sequence: TGCAGTGCTCTTAACCCGGGGTTCCGCACAGATACGCAGTATTTT.

Ten or more counts support this clonotype. The chain combines TRBV12-3 or TRBV12-4 with TRBJ2-1, with D unresolved. CDR3 length: 16 residues. With 6 bases removed from V and 2 bases from J, the gap between germline ends came to 17 bases. CDR3 bases: TGTGCCAGCAGCCCTTGGGCAGCGAAAGCCTACAATGAGCAGTTCTTC. It yields the protein CASSPWAAKAYNEQFF.

This clonotype appeared a few times. The J gene is TRBJ2-7, the V gene TRBV7-8; D is unclear. Deletions cut 1 base from V and 5 bases from J, with 6 bases between. The CDR3 sequence is 12 residues long. Germline values: CDR1 SGHVS, CDR2 FQNEAQ. In DNA form, the CDR3 reads TGTGCCAGCAGCTTAGGGGTGGACGAGCAGTACTTC. It is translated as CASSLGVDEQYF.

V usage is TRBV12-3 or TRBV12-4 and J usage is TRBJ2-2; D gene uncertain. Trimming cost V 10 bases and J 1 base, with 16 bases left between them. There are 15 residues in the CDR3. The CDR3 DNA reads TGTGCCACGTTTCTTGGGCTACAGAACACCGGGGAGCTGTTTTTT. Its protein product is CATFLGLQNTGELFF.

This clonotype turned up a few times. The genes are TRBV10-2 and TRBJ2-4; D may match TRBD1 or TRBD2 (5 bases each). Trimming took 3 bases from V and 11 from J, leaving 17 bases between them. Germline CDR1 and CDR2: WSHSY and SAAADI. The CDR3 totals 14 residues. CDR3 nucleotides: TGCGCCAGCAGTGAAGAGGGACCCTTTGTGCTTCAGTACTTC. It codes for CASSEEGPFVLQYF.

This clonotype was recorded at least ten times. This sequence joins TRBV7-9 and TRBJ2-7, with D perhaps matching TRBD1 or TRBD2 (5 bases each). CDR1 is SEHNR and CDR2 is FQNEAQ in the germline V gene (reference sequence). V was clipped by 5 bases and J by 3 bases, with 17 bases between them. The CDR3 length is 15 residues. The CDR3 region is CASSTARDRNYEQYF. CDR3 sequence (DNA): TGTGCCAGCAGCACCGCCCGGGACCGAAACTACGAGCAGTACTTC.

In this sample, this clonotype turned up many times. The chain combines TRBV9 with TRBJ2-1; unclear D gene. Trimming removed 0 bases from V and 0 bases from J, with 4 bases in between. The CDR3 is 14 residues long. From germline, CDR1 is SGDLS and CDR2 YYNGEE. The CDR3 DNA reads TGTGCCAGCAGCGTAGGACTCTCCTACAATGAGCAGTTCTTC. Its translation: CASSVGLSYNEQFF.

This clonotype was detected many times. This chain connects TRBV20-1 to TRBJ2-1; TRBD2 matches 10 bases. J lost 6 bases, V lost 1 base, and 9 bases had no gene match. Per germline, CDR1 DFQATT and CDR2 SNEGSKA (reference sequence). The CDR3 consists of 16 residues. The CDR3 loop reads CSARAPSGSQSNEQFF. In nucleotides, the CDR3 is TGCAGTGCTAGAGCCCCTAGCGGGAGCCAAAGCAATGAGCAGTTCTTC.

In its sample, this clonotype was seen many times. The chain employs TRBV14 and TRBJ2-1; tentatively, D is TRBD2 (5 bases). Trimming took off 0 bases at V and 9 bases at J, with 30 bases between the two ends. This CDR3 comprises 20 residues. Germline CDR1 is SGHDN and CDR2 is FVKESK. In nucleotides, the CDR3 is TGTGCCAGCAGCCAAGATTGGGCAGGATGGGTGGCGGGCCACACGGGTGAGCAGTTCTTC. This codes for CASSQDWAGWVAGHTGEQFF.

This clonotype was counted ten times or more. This rearrangement joins TRBV28 to TRBJ2-3; tentative D call: TRBD2 (7 bases). The V gene lost 7 bases and the J gene lost 1 base, with 21 bases spanning the gap. The CDR3 length is 17 residues. Germline lookup yields CDR1 MDHEN and CDR2 SYDVKM. The CDR3 here is CASNLGGARVGTDTQYF. The CDR3 region has the DNA TGTGCCAGCAACCTGGGGGGGGCCCGCGTTGGCACAGATACGCAGTATTTT. The full variable domain, rest sourced from reference TRBV28 and TRBJ2-3, is DVKVTQSSRYLVKRTGEKVFLECVQDMDHENMFWYRQDPGLGLRLIYFSYDVKMKEKGDIPEGYSVSREKKERFSLILESASTNQTSMYLCASNLGGARVGTDTQYFGPGTRLTVL.

This clonotype came up many times. This chain uses TRBV5-1 with TRBJ1-2; D is unclear. This CDR3 has 13 amino acids. Between the trimmed V and J ends, which lost 7 bases and 7 bases, there was a span of 17 bases. Germline V lookup: CDR1 SGHRS, CDR2 YFSETQ. The CDR3 is CASGLREDGGYTF. As DNA, the CDR3 is TGCGCCAGCGGTCTTAGGGAAGACGGTGGCTACACCTTC.

This sequence joins TRBV6-5 and TRBJ2-1; 8 bases line up with TRBD1. The CDR3 sequence is 16 residues long. Per germline, CDR1 MNHEY and CDR2 SVGAGI. The J segment lost 7 bases and the V segment lost 5 bases, leaving 13 bases of the junction unmatched. The CDR3 protein is CASSKNHGQGRNEQFF. CDR3 DNA sequence: TGTGCCAGCAGTAAGAACCATGGACAGGGAAGGAATGAGCAGTTCTTC.

This sequence joins TRBV4-1 and TRBJ2-3; TRBD1 is a possible D gene (5 bases). CDR1 and CDR2 from the germline V gene are MGHRA and YSYEKL. V dropped 4 bases and J dropped 2 bases, with 16 bases sitting between them. The length of the CDR3 is 16 residues. CDR3 nucleotides: TGCGCCAGCAGCCTAAAAGGGGTCCAGGACACAGATACGCAGTATTTT. Translation: CASSLKGVQDTDTQYF.

The sample holds many counts of this clonotype. The junction departs from germline at one end; a sequencing error may be responsible. The genes are TRBV7-7 and TRBJ2-2; no firm D call. The germline V gene has CDR1 SSHAT and CDR2 FNYEAQ (reference sequence). The CDR3 runs to 13 residues. The CDR3 DNA is TGTGCTAGCAGCTTAGGCGAGTTCGGGGAGCTGTTTTTT. Its translation: CASSLGEFGELFF. The full variable domain, rest sourced from reference TRBV7-7 and TRBJ2-2, is GAGVSQSPRYKVTKRGQDVTLRCDPISSHATLYWYQQALGQGPEFLTYFNYEAQPDKSGLPSDRFSAERPEGSISTLTIQRTEQRDSAMYRCASSLGEFGELFFGEGSRLTVL.

This clonotype was seen many times. V and J are TRBV2 and TRBJ2-7; tentatively, D is TRBD1 (5 bases). This CDR3 is built from 15 residues. Germline lookup yields CDR1 SNHLY and CDR2 FYNNEI. V lost 6 bases to trimming and J lost 4 bases, with 19 bases between them. This CDR3 reads CASSLTRETGYEQYF. The CDR3 DNA sequence: TGTGCCAGCAGCCTGACCAGGGAAACAGGATACGAGCAGTACTTC.

At least ten counts were recorded for this clonotype. The chain has TRBV27 and TRBJ1-1, with 8 bases matching TRBD1. Germline values: CDR1 MNHEY, CDR2 SMNVEV (reference sequence). With V trimmed by 5 bases and J by 5 bases, 7 bases remained unmatched. The CDR3 has 14 residues. The CDR3 DNA follows: TGTGCCAGCAGTGCGCAGGGGGCGCGAACTGAAGCTTTCTTT. Residues: CASSAQGARTEAFF.

This clonotype occurred many times. The chain uses TRBV7-6 and TRBJ1-3; D not resolved. The CDR3 contains 13 residues. Germline lookup yields CDR1 SGHVS and CDR2 FNYEAQ. The V and J ends lost 5 bases and 5 bases respectively, with 10 bases between them. The CDR3 DNA reads TGTGCCAGCAGCCCAGGCGAGAGAAACACCATATATTTT. Translating it yields CASSPGERNTIYF.

In its sample, this clonotype was seen many times. The V gene is TRBV6-5, the J gene TRBJ1-4; D is uncertain. In germline, CDR1 is MNHEY, CDR2 SVGAGI. Between the trimmed V and J ends, which lost 5 bases and 0 bases, there was a span of 13 bases. The CDR3 is 16 residues long. Here the CDR3 DNA reads TGTGCCAGCAGTCCCCGGGCAGTCCCAACTAATGAAAAACTGTTTTTT. Amino acids: CASSPRAVPTNEKLFF.

This clonotype was observed a handful of times. V usage is TRBV6-5 and J usage is TRBJ2-7; 7 nucleotides agree with TRBD2. The length of the CDR3 is 15 residues. CDR1 is MNHEY, CDR2 SVGAGI, per germline. V trimming: 6 bases; J trimming: 2 bases; junction bases outside the gene matches: 10. The CDR3 DNA reads TGTGCCAGCAGCAAGTCGAGCGGGAACACCTACGAGCAGTACTTC. It yields the protein CASSKSSGNTYEQYF.

V gene TRBV5-5 combines with J gene TRBJ2-7; D gene unclear. Looked up from germline, CDR1 is SGHKS and CDR2 is YYEKEE (reference sequence). This CDR3 spans 16 amino acids. Trimming removed 1 base from V and 7 bases from J, with 21 bases in between. The CDR3 DNA sequence: TGTGCCAGCAGCTTGATTACATCCCGCCCGGTGGGGGAGCAGTACTTC. This sequence encodes CASSLITSRPVGEQYF.

Ten or more counts support this clonotype. Here the CDR3 reads CASSGGTRSGELFF. CDR3 DNA: TGTGCCAGCAGCGGCGGGACTAGGTCCGGGGAGCTGTTTTTT. The V and J genes are TRBV9 and TRBJ2-2, with TRBD2 identical over 8 bases. Trimming removed 3 bases from V and 6 bases from J; junction bases left unmatched: 4. The germline CDR1 and CDR2 sequences are SGDLS and YYNGEE. This CDR3 has 14 residues.

This clonotype was counted many times. The CDR3 bases are TGTGCCAGCAGCTTGAGACAGGCGGTGGGGGATGAAAAACTGTTTTTT. It yields the protein CASSLRQAVGDEKLFF. The chain uses TRBV28 and TRBJ1-4; possible D gene TRBD1, 6 bases. Trimming pared 6 bases from V and 6 bases from J, leaving 20 bases between. The CDR3 covers 16 residues. Germline CDR1 MDHEN, CDR2 SYDVKM. The complete variable domain, with remaining parts taken from reference TRBV28 and TRBJ1-4, reads DVKVTQSSRYLVKRTGEKVFLECVQDMDHENMFWYRQDPGLGLRLIYFSYDVKMKEKGDIPEGYSVSREKKERFSLILESASTNQTSMYLCASSLRQAVGDEKLFFGSGTQLSVL.

This clonotype showed up many times. V gene TRBV5-5 combines with J gene TRBJ2-7, with 9 bases aligning to TRBD1. Germline values: CDR1 SGHKS, CDR2 YYEKEE (reference sequence). This CDR3 region has 15 residues. V lost 5 bases to trimming and J lost 2 bases; unmatched junction nucleotides: 8. CDR3 amino acids: CASRRTGTGTYEQYF. The DNA for the CDR3 is TGTGCCAGCAGACGGACCGGGACAGGGACCTACGAGCAGTACTTC.

The sample holds one count of this clonotype. The chain combines TRBV7-3 with TRBJ2-5; 11 bases align to TRBD2. With V trimmed by 2 bases and J by 0 bases, 11 bases remained unmatched. The CDR3 is made up of 19 amino acids. Looked up from germline, CDR1 is SGHTA and CDR2 is FQGTGA. CDR3 residues: CASSLRGTSGPRYQETQYF. DNA of the CDR3: TGTGCCAGCAGCTTACGGGGGACTAGCGGCCCACGTTACCAAGAGACCCAGTACTTC.